The 31 T cell receptor beta chains below come from one sample, sequenced in a study of blood T cell repertoires in COVID-19. Assay: immunoSEQ multiplex PCR; the TCRdb copy retains only in-frame clones and omits some. The sample lists about 250,000 clones, approximately 90% occurring once. The sample consisted of peripheral blood. The source is a man younger than 45 with acute or convalescent COVID-19.

The chain couples TRBV30 to TRBJ2-7; 10 nucleotides agree with TRBD1. Per the germline V gene, CDR1 is GTSNPN and CDR2 is SVGIG (reference sequence). V shed 4 bases, J shed 2 bases, and the junction held 5 bases outside the gene matches. The CDR3 consists of 14 residues. Written as DNA, the CDR3 is TGTGCCTGGACCCGGGACAGGGGTGCCTACGAGCAGTACTTC. Its protein product is CAWTRDRGAYEQYF. Drawing the rest from reference TRBV30 and TRBJ2-7, the complete variable domain is SQTIHQWPATLVQPVGSPLSLECTVEGTSNPNLYWYRQAAGRGLQLLFYSVGIGQISSEVPQNLSASRPQDRQFILSSKKLLLSDSGFYLCAWTRDRGAYEQYFGPGTRLTVT.

The chain combines TRBV12-3 or TRBV12-4 with TRBJ2-1; D unclear. V was clipped by 8 bases and J by 10 bases, with 15 bases between them. The CDR3 consists of 12 residues. The CDR3 sequence: CASSGQKIEQFF. CDR3 in DNA: TGTGCCAGCTCAGGCCAAAAGATAGAGCAGTTCTTC.

CDR3: CASSIGRSNTEAFF. In DNA form, the CDR3 reads TGTGCCAGTAGTATAGGCAGGTCGAACACTGAAGCTTTCTTT. The chain joins TRBV19 to TRBJ1-1, with unresolved D. The germline V and J ends were trimmed by 1 base and 1 base, with 7 bases remaining between them. The V gene's germline CDR1 is LNHDA and CDR2 SQIVND (reference sequence). The CDR3 extends over 14 amino acids. The variable domain in full, with the rest retrieved from reference TRBV19 and TRBJ1-1, is DGGITQSPKYLFRKEGQNVTLSCEQNLNHDAMYWYRQDPGQGLRLIYYSQIVNDFQKGDIAEGYSVSREKKESFPLTVTSAQKNPTAFYLCASSIGRSNTEAFFGQGTRLTVV.

The chain carries TRBV30 and TRBJ1-3, with D possibly matching TRBD1 (5 bases). CDR3 length equals 14 residues. The ends were cut back, 4 bases at V and 2 bases at J, with 12 bases in the middle. CDR1 is GTSNPN, CDR2 SVGIG, per germline (reference sequence). The CDR3 protein is CAWTQGTTGNTIYF. For the CDR3, the DNA is TGTGCCTGGACCCAGGGTACGACTGGAAACACCATATATTTT. The full variable domain, its missing parts supplied by reference TRBV30 and TRBJ1-3, is SQTIHQWPATLVQPVGSPLSLECTVEGTSNPNLYWYRQAAGRGLQLLFYSVGIGQISSEVPQNLSASRPQDRQFILSSKKLLLSDSGFYLCAWTQGTTGNTIYFGEGSWLTVV.

The chain has TRBV7-3 and TRBJ2-3, with 8 nucleotides matching TRBD1. V shed 3 bases and J 2 bases; nucleotides not matched to a gene: 1. Germline CDR1 reads SGHTA; CDR2 reads FQGTGA. The CDR3 totals 14 residues. The CDR3 region has the DNA TGTGCCAGCAGCTTGGGACAGGCCACAGATACGCAGTATTTT. It specifies CASSLGQATDTQYF.

This chain joins TRBV3-1 (or the pseudogene TRBV3-2) and TRBJ2-7; D gene unclear. Germline V lookup: CDR1 LGHDT, CDR2 YNNKEL (reference sequence). The CDR3 is 12 residues long. Trimming shortened V by 2 bases and J by 7 bases, and 9 bases separated the two germline ends. The CDR3: CASSQTGWEQYF. In DNA form, the CDR3 reads TGTGCCAGCAGCCAAACCGGGTGGGAGCAGTACTTC.

A word on this clone: The junction departs from the called germline gene at one end, perhaps through a read error. V is TRBV30 and J is TRBJ1-2; maybe TRBD1 (5 bases). Germline assignment: CDR1 GTSNPN and CDR2 SVGIG (reference sequence). The CDR3 is 14 amino acids. The CDR3 nucleotides read TGTGCCTGCAGTGACAGTCTCCGGGGCTATGGCTACACCTTC. Translation gives CACSDSLRGYGYTF.

V is TRBV28 and J is TRBJ1-1; D gene ambiguous. This CDR3 comprises 10 residues. Trimming removed 8 bases from V and 4 bases from J, with 5 bases in between. Germline loops: CDR1 MDHEN, CDR2 SYDVKM. This CDR3 reads CASRGTEAFF. The CDR3 bases are TGTGCCAGCCGGGGCACTGAAGCTTTCTTT.

The chain carries TRBV4-2 and TRBJ1-4; D not certain. The CDR3 contains 15 residues. V lost 0 bases and J 12 bases, leaving 17 bases between the germline ends. Germline V gene data show CDR1 as LGHNA and CDR2 as YNFKEQ. The CDR3 DNA follows: TGTGCCAGCAGCCAAGAAGCATGGAATAATGGGCAACTGTTTTTT. Translated: CASSQEAWNNGQLFF.

CDR3 loop: CASSLTSGGAANTGELFF. Written as DNA, the CDR3 is TGTGCCAGCAGTTTGACTAGCGGGGGGGCGGCGAACACCGGGGAGCTGTTTTTT. The rearrangement joins TRBV2 to TRBJ2-2, with TRBD2 matching 14 bases. The CDR3 has 18 amino acids. Trimming took 5 bases from V and 0 from J; bases not matched to a gene: 5. Looked up from germline, CDR1 is SNHLY and CDR2 is FYNNEI.

The chain recombines TRBV4-1 with TRBJ2-1, with no clear D. The CDR3 loop spans 14 amino acids. The V end was cut by 1 base, the J end by 6 bases, with 10 bases between. CDR1 MGHRA and CDR2 YSYEKL come from the germline V gene. The CDR3 protein is CASSQVGFFNEQFF. The CDR3 bases are TGCGCCAGCAGCCAAGTGGGCTTCTTCAATGAGCAGTTCTTC.

The genes are TRBV30 and TRBJ1-2, with D possibly being TRBD1 (6 bases). With 3 bases removed from V and 4 bases from J, the gap between germline ends came to 12 bases. Germline V CDR1 and CDR2: GTSNPN, SVGIG (reference sequence). The CDR3 consists of 13 residues. The CDR3 bases are TGTGCCTGGAGGATACAGGGCTCCTATGGCTACACCTTC. The encoded protein is CAWRIQGSYGYTF.

V and J are TRBV29-1 and TRBJ1-1; 9 bases map to TRBD1. Looked up from germline, CDR1 is SQVTM and CDR2 is ANQGSEA. The CDR3 extends over 16 amino acids. The ends lost 4 bases at V and 1 base at J; junction bases unmatched: 10. Written as DNA, the CDR3 is TGCAGCGTTGGCGGCGGACAGGGGACTAGGAACACTGAAGCTTTCTTT. Its protein product is CSVGGGQGTRNTEAFF.

This sequence joins TRBV14 and TRBJ1-5; 8 nucleotides align to TRBD1. V trimming: 4 bases; J trimming: 2 bases; junction bases outside the gene matches: 19. This CDR3 spans 20 amino acids. Germline V gene lookup returns CDR1 SGHDN and CDR2 FVKESK. The CDR3 DNA reads TGTGCCAGCAGCCTCGGGGAGAGGGGCAGGGGGCTAGGAGGCAATCAGCCCCAGCATTTT. The encoded protein is CASSLGERGRGLGGNQPQHF. The whole variable domain, filled in from reference TRBV14 and TRBJ1-5, reads EAGVTQFPSHSVIEKGQTVTLRCDPISGHDNLYWYRRVMGKEIKFLLHFVKESKQDESGMPNNRFLAERTGGTYSTLKVQPAELEDSGVYFCASSLGERGRGLGGNQPQHFGDGTRLSIL.

V usage is TRBV19 and J usage is TRBJ2-7; D is perhaps TRBD2 (6 bases). The CDR3 sequence is 15 residues long. Trimming left V 4 bases short and J 2 bases short, with 15 bases between. Per the germline V gene, CDR1 is LNHDA and CDR2 is SQIVND (reference sequence). Here the CDR3 reads CASSSAGTGAYEQYF. The CDR3 DNA reads as TGTGCCAGTAGTAGCGCCGGGACGGGGGCCTACGAGCAGTACTTC.

The chain carries TRBV10-2 and TRBJ2-1, with 8 positions matching TRBD2. The CDR3 spans 14 residues. V was clipped by 2 bases and J by 8 bases; unmatched bases: 5. Germline V CDR1 and CDR2: WSHSY, SAAADI. DNA of the CDR3: TGCGCCAGCAGTGAGCCGCTAGCGGGCGATGAGCAGTTCTTC. It is translated as CASSEPLAGDEQFF.

The chain recombines TRBV3-1 (or the pseudogene TRBV3-2) with TRBJ1-5, with TRBD1 matching 7 bases. V shed 0 bases, J shed 6 bases, and the junction held 8 bases outside the gene matches. The CDR3 is made up of 16 amino acids. Germline V gene lookup returns CDR1 LGHDT and CDR2 YNNKEL (reference sequence). CDR3 DNA: TGTGCCAGCAGCCAAGATTTAGTAGGGGGCGGTCAGCCCCAGCATTTT. It encodes CASSQDLVGGGQPQHF.

The chain has TRBV6-1 and TRBJ1-3; a possible D gene is TRBD1 (5 bases). Looked up from germline, CDR1 is MNHNS and CDR2 is SASEGT. Between the trimmed V and J ends, which lost 2 bases and 4 bases, there was a span of 9 bases. This CDR3 is built from 14 residues. CDR3 in amino acids: CASSERRGGNTIYF. Here the CDR3 DNA reads TGTGCCAGCAGTGAACGTAGGGGAGGAAACACCATATATTTT.

The chain uses TRBV7-6 and TRBJ2-2; possibly TRBD1 for D (6 bases). V gave up 5 bases and J gave up 0 bases, with 16 bases separating them. Germline CDR1 reads SGHVS; CDR2 reads FNYEAQ. The CDR3 consists of 17 residues. In nucleotides, the CDR3 is TGTGCCAGCAGCCCCCGAGGTGGGGGCGCGAACACCGGGGAGCTGTTTTTT. Encoded protein: CASSPRGGGANTGELFF. The variable domain in full, completed from reference TRBV7-6 and TRBJ2-2, reads GAGVSQSPRYKVTKRGQDVALRCDPISGHVSLYWYRQALGQGPEFLTYFNYEAQQDKSGLPNDRFSAERPEGSISTLTIQRTEQRDSAMYRCASSPRGGGANTGELFFGEGSRLTVL.

The chain links TRBV28 to TRBJ1-1; 8 positions match TRBD1. CDR1 and CDR2 (germline): MDHEN, SYDVKM. V was pared by 4 bases and J by 0 bases, with 4 bases of the junction left unmatched. The CDR3 is 15 amino acids. The CDR3 DNA is TGTGCCAGCAGTTACGCGGACAGGGTGAACACTGAAGCTTTCTTT. Protein product: CASSYADRVNTEAFF.

CDR3 loop: CASRNGRGYSNQPQHF. CDR3 bases: TGTGCCAGCAGGAACGGCCGCGGCTATAGCAATCAGCCCCAGCATTTT. The chain is built from TRBV2 and TRBJ1-5; D not certain. Germline CDR1 is SNHLY and CDR2 is FYNNEI. Trimming removed 6 bases from V and 0 bases from J, with 15 bases in between. The CDR3 extends over 16 amino acids.

This sequence joins TRBV5-1 and TRBJ1-1; no firm D call. Trimming cost V 3 bases and J 2 bases, with 5 bases left between them. CDR3 length: 12 amino acids. Per germline, CDR1 SGHRS and CDR2 YFSETQ. In DNA, the CDR3 is TGCGCCAGCAGCTCATCCAACACTGAAGCTTTCTTT. This sequence encodes CASSSSNTEAFF.

This clone was seen a single time. J is TRBJ2-7 and V is TRBV7-2; TRBD2 is a possible D gene (6 bases). Trimming took 5 bases from V and 6 from J, leaving 14 bases between them. The CDR3 consists of 13 residues. The V gene's germline CDR1 is SGHTA and CDR2 FQGNSA. This CDR3 is CASSSQTSSEQYF. CDR3 nucleotides: TGTGCCAGCAGCAGCCAGACTAGTTCCGAGCAGTACTTC.

The genes are TRBV5-5 and TRBJ1-2, with D tentatively TRBD1 (6 bases). CDR1 is SGHKS and CDR2 is YYEKEE in the germline V gene (reference sequence). Trimming cost V 5 bases and J 2 bases, with 13 bases left between them. CDR3 length: 14 amino acids. CDR3 in DNA: TGTGCCAGCAGGGGGGAGCAGGGGAACTATGGCTACACCTTC. It translates to CASRGEQGNYGYTF.

In its sample, this clone was seen once. The chain couples TRBV4-2 to TRBJ1-2; D unclear. This CDR3 spans 15 amino acids. Germline loops: CDR1 LGHNA, CDR2 YNFKEQ. The V and J ends lost 1 base and 1 base respectively, with 10 bases between them. The CDR3: CASSQAPGVNYGYTF. The CDR3 DNA reads as TGTGCCAGCAGCCAAGCCCCCGGGGTTAACTATGGCTACACCTTC.

This rearrangement joins TRBV7-9 to TRBJ2-2; D uncertain. Looked up from germline, CDR1 is SEHNR and CDR2 is FQNEAQ (reference sequence). This CDR3 spans 12 amino acids. CDR3 bases: TGTGTTTGTAATAGCCACACCGGGGAGCTGTTTTTT. Its protein is CVCNSHTGELFF.

The V and J genes are TRBV11-1 and TRBJ1-2; a weak D match, TRBD1 (5 bases). Germline V lookup: CDR1 SGHAT, CDR2 FQDESV (reference sequence). This CDR3 spans 14 amino acids. Trimming left V 5 bases short and J 5 bases short, with 15 bases between. The CDR3 loop is CASSPGQGKYGYTF. The CDR3 DNA reads as TGTGCCAGCAGCCCTGGGCAGGGAAAGTATGGCTACACCTTC.

V gene TRBV27 combines with J gene TRBJ2-5; TRBD1 aligns across 9 bases. With 9 bases clipped from V and 4 bases from J, the junction kept 9 bases outside the gene matches. Germline CDR1 reads MNHEY; CDR2 reads SMNVEV (reference sequence). This CDR3 is built from 14 residues. CDR3 sequence reads: CASGRTGGTETQYF. In DNA form, the CDR3 reads TGTGCCAGTGGACGCACAGGGGGCACAGAGACCCAGTACTTC.

The chain couples TRBV15 to TRBJ1-2, with D maybe TRBD1 (6 bases). The germline CDR1 and CDR2 sequences are LNHNV and YYDKDF (reference sequence). The V end was cut by 3 bases, the J end by 4 bases, with 12 bases between. CDR3 size: 14 residues. The CDR3 DNA reads TGTGCCACCAGCAGGGACACAGGGTCCTATGGCTACACCTTC. This translates into CATSRDTGSYGYTF.

The V and J genes are TRBV7-9 and TRBJ2-2, with D possibly TRBD2 on 5 matching bases. The germline V gene encodes CDR1 SEHNR and CDR2 FQNEAQ (reference sequence). Trimming removed 1 base from V and 6 bases from J, with 9 bases in between. The CDR3 covers 14 residues. CDR3 loop: CASSLGTQAGELFF. The CDR3 DNA reads TGTGCCAGCAGCTTAGGGACTCAAGCCGGGGAGCTGTTTTTT.

V is TRBV28 and J is TRBJ2-5; 7 bases line up with TRBD1. The J segment lost 1 base and the V segment lost 6 bases, leaving 11 bases of the junction unmatched. Germline values: CDR1 MDHEN, CDR2 SYDVKM. The CDR3 extends over 16 amino acids. CDR3 protein: CASRARDSLGQETQYF. The CDR3 nucleotides are TGTGCCAGCAGAGCCCGGGACAGCCTCGGCCAAGAGACCCAGTACTTC.